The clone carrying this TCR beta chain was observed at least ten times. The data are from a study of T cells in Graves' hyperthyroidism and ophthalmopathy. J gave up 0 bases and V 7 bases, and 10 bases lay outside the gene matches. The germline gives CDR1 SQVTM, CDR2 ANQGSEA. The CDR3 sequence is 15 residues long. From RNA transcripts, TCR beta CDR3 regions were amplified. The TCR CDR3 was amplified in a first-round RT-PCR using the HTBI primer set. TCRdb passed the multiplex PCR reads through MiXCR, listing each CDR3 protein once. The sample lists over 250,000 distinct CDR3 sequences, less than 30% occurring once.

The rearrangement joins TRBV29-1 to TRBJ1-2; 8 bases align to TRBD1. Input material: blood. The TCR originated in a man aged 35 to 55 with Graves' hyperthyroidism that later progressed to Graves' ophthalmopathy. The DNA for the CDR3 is TGCAGCGCCGACAGGGGCCCCGTAGCTAACTATGGCTACACCTTC. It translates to CSADRGPVANYGYTF.